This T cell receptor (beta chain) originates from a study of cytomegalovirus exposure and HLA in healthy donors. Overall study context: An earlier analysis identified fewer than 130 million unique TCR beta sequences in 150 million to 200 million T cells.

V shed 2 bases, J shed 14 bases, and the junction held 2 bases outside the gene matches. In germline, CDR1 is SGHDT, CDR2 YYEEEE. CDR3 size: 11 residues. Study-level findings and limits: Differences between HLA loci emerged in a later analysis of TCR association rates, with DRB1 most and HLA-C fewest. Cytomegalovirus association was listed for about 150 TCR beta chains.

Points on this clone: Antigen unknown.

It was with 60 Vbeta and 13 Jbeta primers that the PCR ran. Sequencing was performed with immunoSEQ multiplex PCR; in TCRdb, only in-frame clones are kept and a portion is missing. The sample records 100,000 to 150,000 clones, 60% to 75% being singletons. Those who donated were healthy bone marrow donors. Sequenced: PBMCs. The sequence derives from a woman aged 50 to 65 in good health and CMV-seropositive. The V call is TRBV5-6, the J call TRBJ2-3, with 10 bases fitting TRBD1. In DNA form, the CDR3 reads TGTGCCAGCAGCTTCCGGGACAGGGGGTATTTT. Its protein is CASSFRDRGYF.